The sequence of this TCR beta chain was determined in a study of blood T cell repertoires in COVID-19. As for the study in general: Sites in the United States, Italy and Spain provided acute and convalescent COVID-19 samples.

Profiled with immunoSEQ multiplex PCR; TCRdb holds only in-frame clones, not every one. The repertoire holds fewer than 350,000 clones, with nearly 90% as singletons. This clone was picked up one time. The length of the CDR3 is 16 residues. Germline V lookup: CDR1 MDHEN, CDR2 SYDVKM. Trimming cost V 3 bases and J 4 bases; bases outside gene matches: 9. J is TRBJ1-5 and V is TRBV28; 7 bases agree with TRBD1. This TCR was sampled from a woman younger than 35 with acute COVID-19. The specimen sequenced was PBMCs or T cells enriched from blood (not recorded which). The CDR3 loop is CASSFYWTGRNQPQHF. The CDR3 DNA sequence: TGTGCCAGCAGTTTCTATTGGACAGGACGGAATCAGCCCCAGCATTTT.